This T cell receptor beta chain was recorded in a study of blood T cell repertoires in COVID-19. The ends lost 5 bases at V and 4 bases at J; junction bases unmatched: 14. The CDR3 spans 18 residues. Germline CDR1 MNHEY, CDR2 SMNVEV (reference sequence). Under the authors' procedure: It was from reference gene primer amplification that nucleated cell counts were estimated. Sequencing used immunoSEQ multiplex PCR; TCRdb keeps in-frame clones, though not all of them. The D gene and trimming were derived from the DNA, and the V and J assignments and clone size from that table. Among fewer than 200,000 clones listed, more than 70% were seen once.

This chain uses TRBV27 with TRBJ2-3, with 11 bases identical to TRBD2. The sequence was obtained from a man aged 35 to 55 with active or convalescent COVID-19. Sample: peripheral blood. The chain's CDR3 is CASSPSILLAGVPDTQYF. The CDR3 DNA reads TGTGCCAGCAGTCCCTCCATCTTACTAGCGGGAGTTCCAGATACGCAGTATTTT.